The 2 T cell receptor beta chains presented below share a single source sample, sequenced in a study of shared clonotypes between healthy human individuals. Generated by immunoSEQ multiplex PCR, the TCRdb table keeps only in-frame clones and is missing some. The profile shows about 1.1 million clones, 70% to 80% of them singletons. Sequencing was carried out using memory CD4+ T cells from PBMCs. The subset here: CD45RA-negative fraction. The receptors were sampled from a man aged 18 to 29 in good health. Some clones in this sample may be carry-over from other donors' samples.

This rearrangement joins TRBV9 to TRBJ1-2; D call uncertain. V lost 4 bases and J 2 bases, leaving 9 bases between the germline ends. This CDR3 contains 13 residues. From germline, CDR1 is SGDLS and CDR2 YYNGEE. The CDR3, as DNA: TGTGCCAGCAGCCCTAACCCAAACTATGGCTACACCTTC. Residues: CASSPNPNYGYTF.

The chain couples TRBV29-1 to TRBJ2-3, with 7 bases identical to TRBD2. J gave up 0 bases and V 8 bases, and 11 bases lay outside the gene matches. The germline V gene has CDR1 SQVTM and CDR2 ANQGSEA. This CDR3 contains 15 residues. CDR3 nucleotide sequence: TGCAGCTTCCGGGGAGGGCGCTCTAGCACAGATACGCAGTATTTT. Its translation: CSFRGGRSSTDTQYF.